Sequencing of this T cell receptor beta chain was carried out in a study of OX40 agonist ivuxolimab in advanced cancers. The wider study: Dose-escalation patients had hepatocellular carcinoma, melanoma, renal cell or head and neck cancer.

This clone was seen a handful of times. Its specificity is not known. Libraries were prepared by immunoSEQ multiplex PCR; TCRdb keeps only in-frame clonotypes and omits some of them. Altogether tens of thousands of clones are present, approximately 80% being singletons, with the ten largest covering 0.9% to 1.4%. The V end lost 3 bases, the J end lost 2 bases, and 11 bases lay between the germline ends. CDR3 size: 15 residues. Germline V gives CDR1 MDHEN, CDR2 SYDVKM. Broader study findings: CD4+ and CD8+ T cells in blood underwent clonal expansion by week 6 at 0.1 to 3.0 mg/kg.

Autoimmune disease history or systemic immunosuppression led to patients being barred. J is TRBJ1-5 and V is TRBV28, with a weak D call TRBD1 (5 bases). The source is an adult with an advanced solid tumor such as melanoma, head and neck, liver or kidney cancer. The material was CD4+ or CD8+ T cells sorted from blood, obtained in a trial of the OX40 agonist ivuxolimab. The CDR3 here is CASSFSAGGNQPQHF. The CDR3 DNA reads TGTGCCAGCAGTTTTTCTGCGGGGGGCAATCAGCCCCAGCATTTT.